This T cell receptor (beta chain) was observed in a study of blood T cell repertoires in COVID-19. Germline CDR1 and CDR2: SQVTM and ANQGSEA. This CDR3 is built from 19 residues. The germline V and J ends were trimmed by 0 bases and 0 bases, with 21 bases remaining between them. Per the original methods: The authors estimated nucleated cell counts from reference gene primer amplification. TCRdb keeps only in-frame clones here, not all; method: immunoSEQ multiplex PCR. Clonal size and the V and J genes are those of that table, whereas D and trimming came from the DNA. The table includes approximately 150,000 clones, 75% to 85% detected once.

The rearrangement joins TRBV29-1 to TRBJ1-3, with D unresolved. Sequencing was done on a sample of peripheral blood. This sequence was found in a man aged 60 to 69 with active or convalescent COVID-19. Written as DNA, the CDR3 is TGCAGCGTTGAAGATATGTTCACGGGGAGCCCGACCTCTGGAAACACCATATATTTT. Its protein is CSVEDMFTGSPTSGNTIYF.